This T cell receptor (beta chain) was documented in a study of blood T cell repertoires in COVID-19. About the research overall: The study drew acute and convalescent COVID-19 samples from the United States, Italy and Spain.

Participant ages covered roughly 18 to 89 years across 24 US areas. Donors were grouped by their self-reported clinical history. Assay: immunoSEQ multiplex PCR; the TCRdb copy retains only in-frame clones and omits some. The sample lists 150,000 to 200,000 clones; 70% to 85% were seen once. CDR1 MNHEY and CDR2 SVGAGI come from the germline V gene. The CDR3 consists of 15 residues. J gave up 10 bases and V 5 bases, and 9 bases lay outside the gene matches. The sequencing sample was made of PBMCs or T cells enriched from blood (not recorded which). The rearrangement joins TRBV6-5 to TRBJ1-6, with TRBD1 matching over 9 bases. The sequence derives from a man over 45 who had recovered from COVID-19. DNA of the CDR3: TGTGCCAGCAGTCCAAGGGACAGGGTCGCATCACCCCTCCACTTT. Its translation: CASSPRDRVASPLHF.